This passage covers 3 T cell receptor beta chains from one sample sequenced in a study of T cells in Graves' hyperthyroidism and ophthalmopathy. Amplification yielded TCR beta CDR3 regions, with RNA transcripts as the source. The primer set for the first-round RT-PCR of the TCR CDR3 was HTBI. Via MiXCR, TCRdb re-called the multiplex PCR reads, giving one row per CDR3 protein. The table has under 450,000 distinct CDR3 sequences, about 14% seen once. Material: blood. The receptors were sampled from a man between 25 and 39 years old with Graves' hyperthyroidism that later progressed to Graves' ophthalmopathy.

This clonotype has a handful of counts. The DNA of the CDR3 is TGTGCCAGCGCGGTAAATGAAAAACTGTTTTTT. Encoded protein: CASAVNEKLFF. The V call is TRBV6-1, the J call TRBJ1-4; D ambiguous. Germline V gene data show CDR1 as MNHNS and CDR2 as SASEGT. The CDR3 runs 11 residues. V was clipped by 8 bases and J by 5 bases, with 6 bases between them.

The V gene is TRBV9, the J gene TRBJ2-3, with 10 bases matching TRBD1. V trimming: 1 base; J trimming: 4 bases; junction bases outside the gene matches: 9. This CDR3 region has 17 residues. Germline V CDR1 and CDR2: SGDLS, YYNGEE. The CDR3 loop reads CASSVFPPGQGPDTQYF. CDR3 coding DNA: TGTGCCAGCAGCGTATTCCCCCCGGGACAGGGGCCAGATACGCAGTATTTT. The full variable domain, in which reference TRBV9 and TRBJ2-3 provide the parts outside the CDR3, is DSGVTQTPKHLITATGQRVTLRCSPRSGDLSVYWYQQSLDQGLQFLIQYYNGEERAKGNILERFSAQQFPDLHSELNLSSLELGDSALYFCASSVFPPGQGPDTQYFGPGTRLTVL.

This clonotype was found once. The chain joins TRBV5-6 to TRBJ2-1; TRBD2 aligns across 10 bases. The germline V gene encodes CDR1 SGHDT and CDR2 YYEEEE. The junction had 4 bases not matched to a gene; V was cut back by 2 bases and J by 2 bases. The CDR3 consists of 16 residues. The chain's CDR3 is CASSFSGGGAYNEQFF. The CDR3 region has the DNA TGTGCCAGCAGCTTCAGCGGGGGGGGAGCCTACAATGAGCAGTTCTTC.